Below, 30 T cell receptor beta chains from the same sample are listed, as sequenced in a study of molecular identifiers for immune sequencing clone quantification. From the PCR reads, TCRdb called clonotypes with MiXCR, one entry per CDR3 protein. The sample yields about 640,000 distinct CDR3 sequences, approximately 20% seen once. What was sequenced was naive CD8+ T cells from blood, with Jurkat cell RNA spiked in. Subset given: FACS-sorted CD8+CD4-CCR7+CD45RA+ naive T cells. These receptors all come from a human donor in good health. Some libraries in this study had Jurkat cell RNA spiked in.

Only a few counts were recorded for this clonotype. This sequence may be a read error, since a much larger clone differs from it by one base. This is likely a read error, given that the CDR3 carries no conserved phenylalanine or tryptophan at its end. The chain employs TRBV5-6 and TRBJ2-3, with 10 bases identical to TRBD2. The V segment lost 4 bases and the J segment 2 bases; nucleotides outside the gene matches: 10. Germline V CDR1 and CDR2: SGHDT, YYEEEE. CDR3 length: 17 residues. The chain's CDR3 is CASSIRLAGPFTDTQYY. The CDR3 DNA is TGTGCCAGCAGCATACGACTAGCGGGCCCCTTCACAGATACGCAGTATTAT.

This clonotype was seen repeatedly, ten times or more. This chain uses TRBV20-1 with TRBJ2-7; weak D call: TRBD1 (6 bases). Germline assignment: CDR1 DFQATT and CDR2 SNEGSKA (reference sequence). CDR3 length equals 14 residues. V shed 3 bases and J shed 2 bases, with 14 bases lying between them. The CDR3 loop is CSASHGTHPYEQYF. The DNA for the CDR3 is TGCAGTGCTAGTCACGGGACACACCCCTACGAGCAGTACTTC.

The chain combines TRBV5-6 with TRBJ2-7; 9 bases agree with TRBD1. Trimming at V came to 3 bases and at J to 2 bases, leaving 9 bases not matched to a gene. Germline CDR1 and CDR2: SGHDT and YYEEEE. The CDR3 has 16 amino acids. This chain's CDR3 is CASSSLGDRDPYEQYF. The CDR3 nucleotides are TGTGCCAGCAGCTCACTTGGGGACAGGGACCCCTACGAGCAGTACTTC.

This clonotype was observed at least ten times. V gene TRBV14 combines with J gene TRBJ1-5; D is possibly TRBD1 (6 bases). The CDR3 is made up of 17 amino acids. Trimming pared 1 base from V and 3 bases from J, leaving 16 bases between. The germline V gene encodes CDR1 SGHDN and CDR2 FVKESK. The CDR3 DNA sequence: TGTGCCAGCAGCCAAGCTCTGGAGGGACATCCCAATCAGCCCCAGCATTTT. Translating gives CASSQALEGHPNQPQHF. Full variable domain (outside the CDR3, taken from reference TRBV14 and TRBJ1-5): EAGVTQFPSHSVIEKGQTVTLRCDPISGHDNLYWYRRVMGKEIKFLLHFVKESKQDESGMPNNRFLAERTGGTYSTLKVQPAELEDSGVYFCASSQALEGHPNQPQHFGDGTRLSIL.

This clonotype was counted many times. The chain has TRBV29-1 and TRBJ1-1, with 8 bases fitting TRBD1. The CDR3 has 10 amino acids. Per germline, CDR1 SQVTM and CDR2 ANQGSEA. Germline trimming cut 7 bases from V and 6 bases from J; bases unmatched to any gene: 1. CDR3 DNA: TGCAGCGGGGGACAGGCTGAAGCTTTCTTT. This gives the protein CSGGQAEAFF.

For this clonotype: A read error may account for a junction end that differs from germline. The V call is TRBV4-2, the J call TRBJ2-7, with D maybe TRBD2 (6 bases). CDR3 size: 13 residues. Germline loops: CDR1 LGHNA, CDR2 YNFKEQ. The CDR3 sequence is CTSSAGTSYEQYF. The CDR3 DNA reads TGTACCAGCAGCGCCGGGACTTCCTACGAGCAGTACTTC.

A few counts support this clonotype. The V call is TRBV19, the J call TRBJ1-5; D is perhaps TRBD1 (5 bases). V lost 8 bases, J lost 2 bases, and 10 bases lay in between. From germline, CDR1 is LNHDA and CDR2 SQIVND (reference sequence). This CDR3 region has 13 residues. This CDR3 reads CASHAQGNQPQHF. The CDR3 DNA is TGTGCCAGTCACGCACAGGGCAATCAGCCCCAGCATTTT. The full variable domain, completed using reference TRBV19 and TRBJ1-5, is DGGITQSPKYLFRKEGQNVTLSCEQNLNHDAMYWYRQDPGQGLRLIYYSQIVNDFQKGDIAEGYSVSREKKESFPLTVTSAQKNPTAFYLCASHAQGNQPQHFGDGTRLSIL.

The V and J genes are TRBV12-3 or TRBV12-4 and TRBJ2-7; 7 bases fit TRBD1. The CDR3 extends over 16 amino acids. V was pared by 4 bases and J by 5 bases, with 14 bases of the junction left unmatched. The CDR3 sequence is CASSSRTGRALHEQYF. The CDR3 DNA follows: TGTGCCAGCAGTTCCAGGACAGGACGCGCCCTTCACGAGCAGTACTTC.

This clonotype was observed many times. The rearrangement joins TRBV6-5 to TRBJ2-1; 8 nucleotides line up with TRBD1. The CDR3 is 15 residues long. With 7 bases clipped from V and 3 bases from J, the junction kept 8 bases outside the gene matches. The V gene's germline CDR1 is MNHEY and CDR2 SVGAGI. The CDR3: CASTLGTGGYNEQFF. The CDR3 DNA is TGTGCCAGCACGCTCGGGACAGGAGGCTACAATGAGCAGTTCTTC.

Points on this clonotype: Being one base from a much bigger clone, this may be a read error. The rearrangement uses TRBV13 and TRBJ2-7; D possibly corresponds to TRBD2 (5 bases). The CDR3 totals 12 residues. The germline V gene encodes CDR1 PRHDT and CDR2 FYEKMQ (reference sequence). In DNA form, the CDR3 reads TGTGCCGGCAGCAAGGCGGGTCCCGAGCAGTACTTC. Translated, it gives CAGSKAGPEQYF.

In this sample, this clonotype turned up many times. The J gene is TRBJ1-5, the V gene TRBV30; D not resolved. CDR3 size: 15 residues. Trimming cost V 0 bases and J 0 bases, with 9 bases left between them. Per the germline V gene, CDR1 is GTSNPN and CDR2 is SVGIG (reference sequence). CDR3 region: CAWSVAWGSNQPQHF. The CDR3 DNA reads as TGTGCCTGGAGTGTAGCCTGGGGTAGCAATCAGCCCCAGCATTTT.

This clonotype was picked up many times. V usage is TRBV28 and J usage is TRBJ2-1, with 11 bases lining up with TRBD2. Germline V CDR1 and CDR2: MDHEN, SYDVKM. V was pared by 6 bases and J by 8 bases, with 6 bases of the junction left unmatched. This CDR3 has 14 residues. CDR3 region: CASSPGLAGYEQFF. For the CDR3, the DNA is TGTGCCAGCAGCCCCGGACTAGCGGGTTATGAGCAGTTCTTC.

V and J are TRBV11-2 and TRBJ2-7; D unclear. The V and J ends lost 5 bases and 6 bases respectively, with 14 bases between them. This CDR3 is 13 amino acids long. CDR1 is SGHAT, CDR2 FQNNGV, per germline. The CDR3 DNA reads TGTGCCAGCAGCCCCAGCTTGGGTACCGAGCAGTACTTC. Translation gives CASSPSLGTEQYF.

This clonotype was observed many times. The chain joins TRBV7-3 to TRBJ2-5, with TRBD2 matching 10 bases. Germline V gives CDR1 SGHTA, CDR2 FQGTGA. The CDR3 sequence is 15 residues long. With 2 bases clipped from V and 5 bases from J, the junction kept 5 bases outside the gene matches. CDR3 region: CASSLGLAGDETQYF. The CDR3 DNA reads TGTGCCAGCAGCTTAGGCCTAGCGGGAGACGAGACCCAGTACTTC.

The chain uses TRBV4-3 and TRBJ2-2, with D maybe TRBD1 (5 bases). Germline loops: CDR1 LGHNA, CDR2 YSLEER. The CDR3 covers 14 residues. Trimming took off 0 bases at V and 6 bases at J, with 8 bases between the two ends. In DNA, the CDR3 is TGCGCCAGCAGCCAAGATAGCAGGGCCGGGGAGCTGTTTTTT. Residues: CASSQDSRAGELFF.

At least ten counts were recorded for this clonotype. The V call is TRBV10-3, the J call TRBJ2-5, with 9 bases fitting TRBD1. Germline CDR1 reads ENHRY; CDR2 reads SYGVKD. With V trimmed by 3 bases and J by 3 bases, 5 bases remained unmatched. The CDR3 extends over 15 amino acids. The CDR3 here is CAISEKRTGEETQYF. The DNA of the CDR3 is TGTGCCATCAGTGAAAAAAGGACAGGGGAAGAGACCCAGTACTTC.

Details on this clonotype: A much larger clone lies a single base off, so this may be a read error. The chain has TRBV6-5 and TRBJ2-1; 7 bases are a match to TRBD2. Germline assignment: CDR1 MNHEY and CDR2 SVGAGI. The CDR3 covers 17 residues. DNA for the CDR3: TGTGCCAGCAGTTCCCCCCGGGAGGCCGCATCCTACAATGAGCGGTTCTTC. Its protein is CASSSPREAASYNERFF.

Points on this clonotype: This may come from a read error, since a much larger clone is one base off. The rearrangement links TRBV14 to TRBJ2-2; 11 nucleotides agree with TRBD2. The CDR3 covers 18 residues. CDR1 SGHDN and CDR2 FVKESK come from the germline V gene. V was pared by 4 bases and J by 5 bases, with 12 bases of the junction left unmatched. The CDR3 nucleotides are TGTGCCAGCAGCCGAGATGATAGGCTAGCGGGAGGAACCGGGGAGCTGTTTTTT. Its translation: CASSRDDRLAGGTGELFF.

The CDR3 bases are TGTGCCAGCAGCCAGGCCGCATTTTCGGGGCCCCATTACGAGCAGTACTTC. Protein: CASSQAAFSGPHYEQYF. The genes are TRBV14 and TRBJ2-7; D could derive from TRBD1 or TRBD2 (5 bases each). The V end was cut by 3 bases, the J end by 4 bases, with 22 bases between. The CDR3 is 17 residues long. The germline V gene encodes CDR1 SGHDN and CDR2 FVKESK.

Only a few counts were recorded for this clonotype. V usage is TRBV5-6 and J usage is TRBJ1-3; 8 positions agree with TRBD1. This CDR3 is built from 16 residues. J lost 6 bases, V lost 4 bases, and 12 bases had no gene match. Germline values: CDR1 SGHDT, CDR2 YYEEEE. The CDR3 DNA reads as TGTGCCAGCAGCCACGGGACAGGCCACATACAAAACACCATATATTTT. It encodes CASSHGTGHIQNTIYF.

As concerns this clonotype: A single base separates this from a much larger clone, so it may be a read error. The rearrangement uses TRBV6-6 and TRBJ2-7; D call uncertain. CDR1 MNHNY and CDR2 SVGAGI come from the germline V gene (reference sequence). There are 13 residues in the CDR3. This CDR3 is CASSHSMGYEQYF. The CDR3 DNA reads TGTGCCAGCAGTCACTCTATGGGTTACGAGCAGTACTTC.

Details on this clonotype: It may be a read error: a sequence one base away is much more abundant. Here the CDR3 reads CASSQSRNQPRHF. The CDR3, as DNA: TGCGCCAGCAGCCAGAGCAGAAATCAGCCCCGGCATTTT. The chain links TRBV4-3 to TRBJ1-5, with D unclear. This CDR3 is 13 amino acids long. CDR1 and CDR2 from the germline V gene are LGHNA and YSLEER.

This clonotype was seen only a few times. The V and J genes are TRBV18 and TRBJ1-2, with D tentatively TRBD1 (6 bases). Trimming shortened V by 0 bases and J by 4 bases, and 12 bases separated the two germline ends. From germline, CDR1 is KGHSH and CDR2 LQKENI. This CDR3 has 15 residues. The CDR3 region is CASSPPRGETYGYTF. The CDR3 region has the DNA TGTGCCAGCTCACCACCGAGGGGGGAGACCTATGGCTACACCTTC.

This clonotype was recorded many times. The chain carries TRBV12-5 and TRBJ2-1; 10 bases agree with TRBD2. This CDR3 is built from 16 residues. Trimming removed 2 bases from V and 8 bases from J; junction bases left unmatched: 9. Germline V lookup: CDR1 LGHNT, CDR2 FRNRAP. This CDR3 reads CASGLQLAGVGDEQFF. The DNA for the CDR3 is TGTGCTAGTGGTTTGCAGCTAGCGGGAGTGGGCGATGAGCAGTTCTTC.

This clonotype has a count of ten or more. The rearrangement uses TRBV25-1 and TRBJ2-1, with TRBD2 matching 12 bases. Trimming removed 2 bases from V and 9 bases from J; junction bases left unmatched: 11. The germline V gene has CDR1 MGHDK and CDR2 SYGVNS. The CDR3 covers 17 residues. The DNA for the CDR3 is TGTGCCAGCAGTGAACCCAGACTAGCGGGAGTGTTTGGTGAGCAGTTCTTC. Encoded protein: CASSEPRLAGVFGEQFF.

This clonotype was counted many times. This chain connects TRBV6-5 to TRBJ1-1; D is unclear. Germline V gene lookup returns CDR1 MNHEY and CDR2 SVGAGI. V was shortened by 5 bases and J by 0 bases, with 19 bases between the two germline ends. CDR3 length equals 17 residues. The CDR3 DNA reads as TGTGCCAGCAGTGAGTGGACCGTTCGAGGGATGAACACTGAAGCTTTCTTT. It is translated as CASSEWTVRGMNTEAFF.

The table lists this clonotype with many counts. The chain has TRBV28 and TRBJ1-1; D gene uncertain. Germline-derived CDR1 and CDR2 are MDHEN and SYDVKM. The CDR3 covers 14 residues. V gave up 1 base and J gave up 1 base, with 7 bases separating them. The chain's CDR3 is CASSLLAKNTEAFF. CDR3 nucleotide sequence: TGTGCCAGCAGTTTATTGGCCAAGAACACTGAAGCTTTCTTT.

There are a few counts of this clonotype. The chain links TRBV7-2 to TRBJ1-2; D is ambiguous. The V gene's germline CDR1 is SGHTA and CDR2 FQGNSA. CDR3 length: 13 amino acids. V lost 3 bases to trimming and J lost 2 bases, with 7 bases between them. The CDR3, as DNA: TGTGCCAGCAGCTTTGACTTAAACTATGGCTACACCTTC. Amino acid sequence: CASSFDLNYGYTF.

Details on this clonotype: The CDR3 end shows no conserved phenylalanine or tryptophan, and so a read error is likely. This chain connects TRBV19 to TRBJ1-5; 9 nucleotides align to TRBD1. V was pared by 10 bases and J by 0 bases, with 13 bases of the junction left unmatched. The CDR3 has 17 residues. Germline V gene lookup returns CDR1 LNHDA and CDR2 SQIVND (reference sequence). The CDR3 region has the DNA TGTGCCAATACCAGGACAGGGGAGAGTTATAGCAATCAGCCCCAGCATCTT. This sequence encodes CANTRTGESYSNQPQHL.

This clonotype has more than one count but fewer than ten. The CDR3: CASRVHAGGIYNEQFF. The CDR3 DNA is TGTGCCAGCAGGGTCCACGCGGGGGGCATCTACAATGAGCAGTTCTTC. V and J are TRBV6-2 or TRBV6-3 and TRBJ2-1, with 8 nucleotides matching TRBD2. CDR1 and CDR2 from the germline V gene are MNHEY and SVGEGT. Trimming removed 6 bases from V and 3 bases from J; junction bases left unmatched: 10. CDR3 length: 16 residues.